The sequence of this T cell receptor beta chain was determined in a study of cytomegalovirus exposure and HLA in healthy donors. Points on this clone: No antigen is known for it.

General study points: There were three CMV-associated chains whose specificity for CMV antigens was confirmed in vitro.

Trimming cost V 5 bases and J 1 base, with 13 bases left between them. The CDR3 spans 15 residues. CDR1 and CDR2 (germline): SEHNR, FQNEAQ (reference sequence). Assay used: immunoSEQ multiplex PCR; TCRdb lists only in-frame clones, some missing. In the table there are about 110,000 clones, approximately 90% of which are singletons. This TCR was sampled from a woman aged 18-35 years in good health and CMV-seropositive. The V call is TRBV7-9, the J call TRBJ2-3; D not resolved. Sequencing used PBMCs. DNA of the CDR3: TGTGCCAGCAGCATCCGACACCTTGGCACAGATACGCAGTATTTT. Its translation: CASSIRHLGTDTQYF.